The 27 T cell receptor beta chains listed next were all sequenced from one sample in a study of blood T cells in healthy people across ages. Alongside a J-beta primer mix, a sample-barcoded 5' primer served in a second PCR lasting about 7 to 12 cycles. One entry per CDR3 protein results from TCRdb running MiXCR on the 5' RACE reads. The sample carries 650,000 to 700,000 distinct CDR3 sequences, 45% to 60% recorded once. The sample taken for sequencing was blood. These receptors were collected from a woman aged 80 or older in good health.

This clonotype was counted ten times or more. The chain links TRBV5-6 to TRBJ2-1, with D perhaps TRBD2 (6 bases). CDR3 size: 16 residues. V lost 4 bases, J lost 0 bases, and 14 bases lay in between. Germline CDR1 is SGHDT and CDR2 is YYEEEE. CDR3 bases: TGTGCCAGCAGCAGGGACTCACACAGCTCCTACAATGAGCAGTTCTTC. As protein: CASSRDSHSSYNEQFF.

This CDR3 is CASSQASSGTHHGNEQFF. CDR3 in DNA: TGTGCCAGCAGCCAAGCCTCCTCCGGGACCCACCACGGCAATGAGCAGTTCTTC. The chain is built from TRBV3-1 and TRBJ2-1; D may be TRBD1 or TRBD2 (5 bases each). CDR3 length equals 18 residues. Per the germline V gene, CDR1 is LGHDT and CDR2 is YNNKEL (reference sequence). V dropped 1 base and J dropped 6 bases, with 22 bases sitting between them.

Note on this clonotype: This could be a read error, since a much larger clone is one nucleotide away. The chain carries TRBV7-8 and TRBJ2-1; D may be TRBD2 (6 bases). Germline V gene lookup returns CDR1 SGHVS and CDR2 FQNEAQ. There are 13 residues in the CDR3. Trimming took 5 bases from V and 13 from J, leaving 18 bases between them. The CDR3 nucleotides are TGTGCCAGCAGCGGCGGGATCCAAGAGACCCAGTTCTTC. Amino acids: CASSGGIQETQFF.

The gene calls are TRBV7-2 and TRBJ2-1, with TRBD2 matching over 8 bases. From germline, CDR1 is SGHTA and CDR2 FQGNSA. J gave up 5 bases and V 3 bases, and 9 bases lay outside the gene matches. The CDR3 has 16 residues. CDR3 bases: TGTGCCAGCAGCTTTTTCGTGAGCGGGAGAAACAATGAGCAGTTCTTC. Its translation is CASSFFVSGRNNEQFF.

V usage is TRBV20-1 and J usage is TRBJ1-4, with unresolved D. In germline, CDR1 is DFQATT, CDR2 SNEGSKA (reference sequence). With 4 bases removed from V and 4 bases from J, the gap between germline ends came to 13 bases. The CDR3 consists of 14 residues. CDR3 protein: CSANQDVGNEKLFF. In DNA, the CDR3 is TGCAGTGCTAACCAGGACGTCGGTAATGAAAAACTGTTTTTT.

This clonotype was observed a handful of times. DNA of the CDR3: TGCAGTGCTAGACCTAGCCTGGGCGTCTCCTACGAGCAGTACTTC. Translated, it gives CSARPSLGVSYEQYF. The chain links TRBV20-1 to TRBJ2-7; D is possibly TRBD2 (5 bases). V lost 2 bases and J 0 bases, leaving 14 bases between the germline ends. Germline lookup yields CDR1 DFQATT and CDR2 SNEGSKA (reference sequence). The CDR3 is 15 residues long.

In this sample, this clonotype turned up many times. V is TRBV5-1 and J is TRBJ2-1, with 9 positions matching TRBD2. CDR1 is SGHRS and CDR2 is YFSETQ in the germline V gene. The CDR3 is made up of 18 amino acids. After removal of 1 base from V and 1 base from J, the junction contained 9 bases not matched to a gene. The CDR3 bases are TGCGCCAGCAGCTTGTACGGTCCGGGACTAGCATCCTACAATGAGCAGTTCTTC. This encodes CASSLYGPGLASYNEQFF.

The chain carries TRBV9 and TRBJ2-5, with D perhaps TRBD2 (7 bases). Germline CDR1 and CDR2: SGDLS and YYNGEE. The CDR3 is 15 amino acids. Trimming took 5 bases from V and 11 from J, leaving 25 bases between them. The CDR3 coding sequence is TGTGCCAGCAGTGCCTCGAGGGGGGGGCTTGGTGAGCAGTACTTC. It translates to CASSASRGGLGEQYF.

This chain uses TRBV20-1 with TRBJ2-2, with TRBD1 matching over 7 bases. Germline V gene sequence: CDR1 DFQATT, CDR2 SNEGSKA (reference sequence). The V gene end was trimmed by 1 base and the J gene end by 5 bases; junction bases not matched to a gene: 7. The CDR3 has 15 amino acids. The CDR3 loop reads CSARAPGGRTGELFF. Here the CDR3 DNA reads TGCAGTGCTAGAGCCCCAGGGGGTAGGACCGGGGAGCTGTTTTTT.

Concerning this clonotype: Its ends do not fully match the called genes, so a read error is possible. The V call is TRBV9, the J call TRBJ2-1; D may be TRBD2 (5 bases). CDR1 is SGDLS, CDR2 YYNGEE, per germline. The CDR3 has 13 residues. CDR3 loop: CARSVYGENEQFF. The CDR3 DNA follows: TGTGCCCGCAGTGTCTACGGGGAAAATGAGCAGTTCTTC.

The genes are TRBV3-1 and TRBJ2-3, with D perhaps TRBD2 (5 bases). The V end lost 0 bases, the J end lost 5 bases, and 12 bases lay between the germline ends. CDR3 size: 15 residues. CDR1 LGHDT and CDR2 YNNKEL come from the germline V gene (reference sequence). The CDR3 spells CASSQDLEAVDTQYF. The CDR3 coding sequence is TGTGCCAGCAGCCAAGATCTGGAGGCTGTAGATACGCAGTATTTT.

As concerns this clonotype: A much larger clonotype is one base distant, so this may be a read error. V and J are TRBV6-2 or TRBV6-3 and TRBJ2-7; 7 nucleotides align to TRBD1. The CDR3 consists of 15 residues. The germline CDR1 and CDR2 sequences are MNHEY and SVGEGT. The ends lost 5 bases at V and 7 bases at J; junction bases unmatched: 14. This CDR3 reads CASSPIGTVYNEQYF. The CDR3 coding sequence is TGTGCCAGCAGTCCCATCGGGACAGTTTACAATGAGCAGTACTTC.

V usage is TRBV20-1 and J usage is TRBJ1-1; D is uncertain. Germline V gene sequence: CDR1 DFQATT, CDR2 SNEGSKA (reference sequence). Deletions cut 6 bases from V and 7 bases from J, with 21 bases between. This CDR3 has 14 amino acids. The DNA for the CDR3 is TGCAGTGCCAGCCCTGCAAGGGCCTCCAGTGAAGCTTTCTTT. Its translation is CSASPARASSEAFF.

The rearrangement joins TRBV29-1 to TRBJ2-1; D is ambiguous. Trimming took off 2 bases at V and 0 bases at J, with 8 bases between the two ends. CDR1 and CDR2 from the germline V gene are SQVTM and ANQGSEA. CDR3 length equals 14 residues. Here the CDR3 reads CSVELSSSYNEQFF. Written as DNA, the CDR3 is TGCAGCGTTGAACTATCCAGCTCCTACAATGAGCAGTTCTTC.

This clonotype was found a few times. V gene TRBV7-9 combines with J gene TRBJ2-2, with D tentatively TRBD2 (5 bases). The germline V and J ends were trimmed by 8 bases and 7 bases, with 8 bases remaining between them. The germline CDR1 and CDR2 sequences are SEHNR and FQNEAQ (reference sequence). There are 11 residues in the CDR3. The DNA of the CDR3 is TGTGCCAGCGACGCGGGCGGGGAGCTGTTTTTT. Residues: CASDAGGELFF.

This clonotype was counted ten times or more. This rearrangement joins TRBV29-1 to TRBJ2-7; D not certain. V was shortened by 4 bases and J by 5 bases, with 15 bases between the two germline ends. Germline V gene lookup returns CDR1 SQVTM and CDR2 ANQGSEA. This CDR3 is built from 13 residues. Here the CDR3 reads CSVVLVPQDEQYF. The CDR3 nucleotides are TGCAGCGTTGTTTTGGTACCCCAGGACGAGCAGTACTTC.

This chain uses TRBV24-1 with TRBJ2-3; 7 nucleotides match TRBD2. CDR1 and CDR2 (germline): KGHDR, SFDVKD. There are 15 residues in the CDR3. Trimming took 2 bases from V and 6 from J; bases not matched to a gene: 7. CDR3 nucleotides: TGTGCCACCAGTGATTCGGGGGACTACTCGGATACGCAGTATTTT. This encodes CATSDSGDYSDTQYF.

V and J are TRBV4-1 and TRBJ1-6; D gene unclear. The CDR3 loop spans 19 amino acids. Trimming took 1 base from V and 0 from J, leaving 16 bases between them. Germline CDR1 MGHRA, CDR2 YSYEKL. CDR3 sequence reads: CASSQGPGIASSYNSPLHF. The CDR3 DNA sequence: TGCGCCAGCAGCCAAGGTCCCGGGATAGCGAGCTCCTATAATTCACCCCTCCACTTT.

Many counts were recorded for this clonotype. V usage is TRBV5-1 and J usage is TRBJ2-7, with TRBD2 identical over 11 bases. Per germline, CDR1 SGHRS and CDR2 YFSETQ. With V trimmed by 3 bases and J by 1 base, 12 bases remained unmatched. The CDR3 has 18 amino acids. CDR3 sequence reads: CASSSYPSGTSGSYEQYF. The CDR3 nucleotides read TGCGCCAGCAGCTCCTATCCCTCCGGGACTAGCGGATCCTACGAGCAGTACTTC. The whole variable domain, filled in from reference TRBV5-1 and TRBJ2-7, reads KAGVTQTPRYLIKTRGQQVTLSCSPISGHRSVSWYQQTPGQGLQFLFEYFSETQRNKGNFPGRFSGRQFSNSRSEMNVSTLELGDSALYLCASSSYPSGTSGSYEQYFGPGTRLTVT.

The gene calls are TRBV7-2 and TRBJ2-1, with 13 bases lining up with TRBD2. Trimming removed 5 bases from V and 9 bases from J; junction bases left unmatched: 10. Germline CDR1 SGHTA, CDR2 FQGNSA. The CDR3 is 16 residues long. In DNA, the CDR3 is TGTGCCAGCAGCCTGACCGGGACTAGCGGGGTACGTGAGCAGTTCTTC. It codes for CASSLTGTSGVREQFF. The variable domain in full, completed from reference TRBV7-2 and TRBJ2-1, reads GAGVSQSPSNKVTEKGKDVELRCDPISGHTALYWYRQSLGQGLEFLIYFQGNSAPDKSGLPSDRFSAERTGGSVSTLTIQRTQQEDSAVYLCASSLTGTSGVREQFFGPGTRLTVL.

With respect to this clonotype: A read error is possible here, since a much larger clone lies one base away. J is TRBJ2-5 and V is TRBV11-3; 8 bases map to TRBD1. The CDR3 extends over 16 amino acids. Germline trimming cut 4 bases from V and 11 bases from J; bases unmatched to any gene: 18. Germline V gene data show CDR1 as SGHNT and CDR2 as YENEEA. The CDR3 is CASSSNRQGKDNEQYF. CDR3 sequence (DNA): TGTGCCAGCAGCTCCAATAGACAGGGGAAGGACAATGAGCAGTACTTC.

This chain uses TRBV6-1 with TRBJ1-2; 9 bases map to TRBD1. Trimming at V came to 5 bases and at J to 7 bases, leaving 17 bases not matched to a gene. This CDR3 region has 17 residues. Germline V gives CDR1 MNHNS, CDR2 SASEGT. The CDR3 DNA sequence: TGTGCCAGCAGTCGTTACGGGTCCACAGGGGGCGCGTCTGGCTACACCTTC. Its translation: CASSRYGSTGGASGYTF.

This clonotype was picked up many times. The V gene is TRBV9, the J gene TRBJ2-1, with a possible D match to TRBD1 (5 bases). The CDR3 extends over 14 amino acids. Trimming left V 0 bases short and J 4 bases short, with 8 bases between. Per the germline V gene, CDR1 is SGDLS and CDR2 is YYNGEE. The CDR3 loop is CASSVAGIYNEQFF. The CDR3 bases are TGTGCCAGCAGCGTAGCAGGGATATACAATGAGCAGTTCTTC. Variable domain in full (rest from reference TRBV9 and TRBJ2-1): DSGVTQTPKHLITATGQRVTLRCSPRSGDLSVYWYQQSLDQGLQFLIQYYNGEERAKGNILERFSAQQFPDLHSELNLSSLELGDSALYFCASSVAGIYNEQFFGPGTRLTVL.

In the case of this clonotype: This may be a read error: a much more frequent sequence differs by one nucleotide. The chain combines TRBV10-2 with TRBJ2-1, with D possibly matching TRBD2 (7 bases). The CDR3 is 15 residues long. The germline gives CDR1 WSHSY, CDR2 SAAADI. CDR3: CASKALARGGNERFF. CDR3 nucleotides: TGCGCCAGCAAGGCTCTAGCGAGGGGGGGCAATGAGCGGTTCTTC.

The CDR3 DNA sequence: TGTGCCAGCAGTTTCGCGGGGGACAGGACCTATGGCTACACCTTC. Its protein product is CASSFAGDRTYGYTF. This chain links TRBV28 with TRBJ1-2, with 8 bases matching TRBD1. The CDR3 length is 15 residues. Looked up from germline, CDR1 is MDHEN and CDR2 is SYDVKM. V was clipped by 3 bases and J by 4 bases; unmatched bases: 7.

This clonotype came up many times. In DNA form, the CDR3 reads TGTGCCAGCAGCCAAGGGGAATGGAGGTTCGTGGAGACCCAGTACTTC. Amino acid sequence: CASSQGEWRFVETQYF. J is TRBJ2-5 and V is TRBV3-1; D is perhaps TRBD2 (5 bases). Germline values: CDR1 LGHDT, CDR2 YNNKEL (reference sequence). The CDR3 consists of 16 residues. The V end was cut by 1 base, the J end by 5 bases, with 17 bases between.

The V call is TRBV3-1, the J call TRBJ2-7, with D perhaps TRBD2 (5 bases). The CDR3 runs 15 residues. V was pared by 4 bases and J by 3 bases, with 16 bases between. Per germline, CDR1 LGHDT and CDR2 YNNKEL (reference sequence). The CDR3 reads CASSPSPTAGYEQYF. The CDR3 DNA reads TGTGCCAGCAGCCCGAGCCCTACGGCGGGCTACGAGCAGTACTTC.